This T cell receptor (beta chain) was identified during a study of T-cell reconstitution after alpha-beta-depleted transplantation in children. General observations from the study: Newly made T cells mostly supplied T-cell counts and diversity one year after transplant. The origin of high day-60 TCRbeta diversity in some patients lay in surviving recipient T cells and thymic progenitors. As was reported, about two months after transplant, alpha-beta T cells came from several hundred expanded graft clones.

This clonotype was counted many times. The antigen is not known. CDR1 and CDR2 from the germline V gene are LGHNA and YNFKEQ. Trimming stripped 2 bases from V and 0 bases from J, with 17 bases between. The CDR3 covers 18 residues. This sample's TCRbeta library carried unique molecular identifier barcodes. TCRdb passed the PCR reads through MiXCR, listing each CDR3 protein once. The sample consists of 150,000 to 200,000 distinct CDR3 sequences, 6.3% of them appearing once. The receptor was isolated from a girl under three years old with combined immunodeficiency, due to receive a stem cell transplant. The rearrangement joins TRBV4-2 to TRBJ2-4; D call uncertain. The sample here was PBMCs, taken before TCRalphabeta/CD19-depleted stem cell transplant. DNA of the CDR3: TGTGCCAGCAGCCAACGGTCGTGGCAGGTGTTAGCCAAAAACATTCAGTACTTC. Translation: CASSQRSWQVLAKNIQYF.